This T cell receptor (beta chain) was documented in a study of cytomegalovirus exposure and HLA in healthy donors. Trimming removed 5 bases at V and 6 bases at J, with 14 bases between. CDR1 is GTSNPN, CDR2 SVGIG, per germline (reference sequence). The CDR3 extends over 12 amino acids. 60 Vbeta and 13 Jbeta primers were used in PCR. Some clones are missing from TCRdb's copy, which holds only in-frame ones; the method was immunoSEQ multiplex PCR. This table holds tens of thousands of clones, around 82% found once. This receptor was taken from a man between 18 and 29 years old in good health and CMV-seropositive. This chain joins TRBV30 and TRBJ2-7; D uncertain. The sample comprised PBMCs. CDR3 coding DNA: TGTGCCTGGGCTGGCGGTCCGGGCGAGCAGTACTTC. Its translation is CAWAGGPGEQYF. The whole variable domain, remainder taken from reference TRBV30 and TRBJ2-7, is SQTIHQWPATLVQPVGSPLSLECTVEGTSNPNLYWYRQAAGRGLQLLFYSVGIGQISSEVPQNLSASRPQDRQFILSSKKLLLSDSGFYLCAWAGGPGEQYFGPGTRLTVT.